The 7 T cell receptor beta chains given below trace back to one sample, sequenced in a study of T cells in Graves' hyperthyroidism and ophthalmopathy. Researchers amplified the TCR beta CDR3 regions from RNA transcripts. The primer set for the first-round RT-PCR of the TCR CDR3 was HTBI. TCRdb re-analysed the multiplex PCR reads in MiXCR, keeping a single row per CDR3 protein. Of about 380,000 distinct CDR3 sequences listed, approximately 18% are singletons. Sequencing was performed on blood. Source of these receptors: a man younger than 35 with Graves' ophthalmopathy.

This clonotype was observed at least ten times. V is TRBV19 and J is TRBJ1-1; D not certain. This CDR3 has 11 amino acids. CDR1 LNHDA and CDR2 SQIVND come from the germline V gene (reference sequence). The V end lost 3 bases, the J end lost 4 bases, and 3 bases lay between the germline ends. DNA of the CDR3: TGTGCCAGTAGTATGGGCACTGAAGCTTTCTTT. Protein: CASSMGTEAFF. The complete variable domain, with remaining parts taken from reference TRBV19 and TRBJ1-1, reads DGGITQSPKYLFRKEGQNVTLSCEQNLNHDAMYWYRQDPGQGLRLIYYSQIVNDFQKGDIAEGYSVSREKKESFPLTVTSAQKNPTAFYLCASSMGTEAFFGQGTRLTVV.

This clonotype occurred many times. The V gene is TRBV6-6, the J gene TRBJ2-7, with D perhaps matching TRBD1 (5 bases). CDR3 length: 16 amino acids. The germline gives CDR1 MNHNY, CDR2 SVGAGI (reference sequence). V lost 0 bases, J lost 2 bases, and 14 bases lay in between. The CDR3 protein is CASSYSTVGPTYEQYF. CDR3 nucleotide sequence: TGTGCCAGCAGTTACTCGACGGTGGGGCCCACCTACGAGCAGTACTTC.

The CDR3 is CATSEDGTGSEKLFF. Here the CDR3 DNA reads TGTGCCACCAGTGAGGACGGGACAGGGAGTGAAAAACTGTTTTTT. V usage is TRBV24-1 and J usage is TRBJ1-4; TRBD1 aligns across 9 bases. The CDR3 contains 15 residues. Germline assignment: CDR1 KGHDR and CDR2 SFDVKD. The V gene end was trimmed by 4 bases and the J gene end by 7 bases; junction bases not matched to a gene: 6.

V and J are TRBV7-3 and TRBJ2-6; D remains unclear. Looked up from germline, CDR1 is SGHTA and CDR2 is FQGTGA. The CDR3 is 15 amino acids. V was clipped by 5 bases and J by 0 bases, with 8 bases between them. DNA of the CDR3: TGTGCCAGCAGCCAATCAGGCTCTGGGGCCAACGTCCTGACTTTC. This encodes CASSQSGSGANVLTF.

This chain joins TRBV5-1 and TRBJ1-3, with D uncertain. Germline V CDR1 and CDR2: SGHRS, YFSETQ. V was cut by 4 bases and J by 0 bases, with 8 bases left in between. The CDR3 length is 14 residues. The CDR3 DNA reads TGCGCCAGCAGCCCCGAACGCTCTGGAAACACCATATATTTT. Translated: CASSPERSGNTIYF.

This clonotype was counted a few times. The rearrangement joins TRBV6-1 to TRBJ1-2; D might be TRBD1 (6 bases). V lost 9 bases, J lost 0 bases, and 11 bases lay in between. The CDR3 consists of 13 residues. Looked up from germline, CDR1 is MNHNS and CDR2 is SASEGT. Written as DNA, the CDR3 is TGTGCCAGTACACAGGGAGCTAACTATGGCTACACCTTC. Translated, it gives CASTQGANYGYTF.

In this sample, this clonotype turned up many times. The V gene is TRBV7-7, the J gene TRBJ2-2; tentatively, D is TRBD2 (5 bases). Germline assignment: CDR1 SSHAT and CDR2 FNYEAQ (reference sequence). V was clipped by 5 bases and J by 4 bases, with 14 bases between them. This CDR3 region has 15 residues. The CDR3 loop reads CASSPGLPGTGELFF. CDR3 DNA sequence: TGTGCCAGCAGCCCTGGACTCCCGGGCACCGGGGAGCTGTTTTTT.